These 2 T cell receptor beta chains came from one sample sequenced in a study of blood T cell repertoires in COVID-19. Sequencing was performed with immunoSEQ multiplex PCR; in TCRdb, only in-frame clones are kept and a portion is missing. The repertoire holds about 190,000 clones, approximately 84% seen once, with more than 2.5% in the top ten. The sequenced sample was PBMCs or T cells enriched from blood (not recorded which). The receptors stem from a woman aged 30 to 39 who had recovered from COVID-19.

V is TRBV28 and J is TRBJ1-2; the D is unclear. V gave up 7 bases and J gave up 2 bases, with 5 bases separating them. Germline lookup yields CDR1 MDHEN and CDR2 SYDVKM. This CDR3 is 11 amino acids long. The CDR3: CASNTNYGYTF. The CDR3 coding sequence is TGTGCCAGCAATACAAACTATGGCTACACCTTC.

The chain recombines TRBV6-5 with TRBJ2-5; the match to TRBD1 covers 9 bases. The CDR3 runs to 16 residues. CDR1 MNHEY and CDR2 SVGAGI come from the germline V gene. V shed 3 bases, J shed 4 bases, and the junction held 9 bases outside the gene matches. The CDR3, as DNA: TGTGCCAGCAGTTATTCCGGGACAGGGTCGGTAGAGACCCAGTACTTC. It translates to CASSYSGTGSVETQYF.